The 32 T cell receptor beta chains listed next were all sequenced from one sample in a study of lymphopenia after photon versus proton radiotherapy. Profiled with immunoSEQ multiplex PCR; TCRdb holds only in-frame clones, not every one. Here the sample spans about 58,000 clones, roughly 83% being singletons. The input for sequencing was peripheral blood, taken from a patient treated with proton-based radiotherapy. The source is a man aged 55 to 70 with pancreatic cancer.

The chain employs TRBV9 and TRBJ2-1, with 11 bases that match TRBD2. V gave up 0 bases and J gave up 9 bases; unmatched junction bases: 11. CDR3 length: 17 amino acids. Germline V lookup: CDR1 SGDLS, CDR2 YYNGEE. CDR3 in DNA: TGTGCCAGCAGCGTAGCGGGGGGGACTAGCGGAAAGATTGAGCAGTTCTTC. Encoded protein: CASSVAGGTSGKIEQFF.

J is TRBJ2-7 and V is TRBV5-1; TRBD2 matches at 8 bases. The CDR3 has 15 residues. V shed 0 bases, J shed 6 bases, and the junction held 8 bases outside the gene matches. Germline V gives CDR1 SGHRS, CDR2 YFSETQ. Written as DNA, the CDR3 is TGCGCCAGCAGCTTGGCAGCGGGAGCAATGGGCGAGCAGTACTTC. Translating gives CASSLAAGAMGEQYF.

The chain is built from TRBV29-1 and TRBJ2-1, with 12 bases aligning to TRBD2. This CDR3 region has 15 residues. Trimming took 7 bases from V and 10 from J; bases not matched to a gene: 14. Germline CDR1 is SQVTM and CDR2 is ANQGSEA. For the CDR3, the DNA is TGCAGCGCGCATACGACTAGCGGGGGCCCAGGCGAGCAGTTCTTC. Protein sequence: CSAHTTSGGPGEQFF.

This chain links TRBV11-1 with TRBJ2-1, with no clear D. The V and J ends lost 5 bases and 9 bases respectively, with 14 bases between them. The CDR3 has 13 amino acids. Germline V gene sequence: CDR1 SGHAT, CDR2 FQDESV (reference sequence). The CDR3 nucleotides read TGTGCCAGCAGCCTTAGTAGTCTGGGTGAGCAGTTCTTC. It translates to CASSLSSLGEQFF.

The chain couples TRBV19 to TRBJ2-5; 10 positions agree with TRBD1. The CDR3 totals 14 residues. Germline CDR1 LNHDA, CDR2 SQIVND (reference sequence). V was pared by 6 bases and J by 1 base, with 2 bases of the junction left unmatched. CDR3 sequence reads: CASRDRGSQETQYF. The CDR3 DNA reads TGTGCCAGTAGGGACAGGGGGTCCCAAGAGACCCAGTACTTC.

A single count supports this clone. The rearrangement links TRBV13 to TRBJ2-1, with 10 positions matching TRBD2. The junction had 6 bases not matched to a gene; V was cut back by 3 bases and J by 4 bases. The CDR3 is 16 amino acids. The germline V gene encodes CDR1 PRHDT and CDR2 FYEKMQ (reference sequence). The chain's CDR3 is CASSFYSGRPYNEQFF. Written as DNA, the CDR3 is TGTGCCAGCAGCTTCTATAGCGGGAGGCCGTACAATGAGCAGTTCTTC. Full variable domain (rest looked up from reference TRBV13 and TRBJ2-1): AAGVIQSPRHLIKEKRETATLKCYPIPRHDTVYWYQQGPGQDPQFLISFYEKMQSDKGSIPDRFSAQQFSDYHSELNMSSLELGDSALYFCASSFYSGRPYNEQFFGPGTRLTVL.

The rearrangement uses TRBV9 and TRBJ1-1; a possible D gene is TRBD1 (6 bases). Trimming removed 3 bases from V and 0 bases from J, with 12 bases in between. Germline CDR1 and CDR2: SGDLS and YYNGEE. The CDR3 has 15 residues. The CDR3 nucleotides are TGTGCCAGCAGCGCCAGCGGGGGGCTGAACACTGAAGCTTTCTTT. Amino acid sequence: CASSASGGLNTEAFF.

This clone was observed a single time. V usage is TRBV4-3 and J usage is TRBJ2-2; D could derive from TRBD1 or TRBD2 (5 bases each). The V and J ends lost 1 base and 6 bases respectively, with 12 bases between them. Germline values: CDR1 LGHNA, CDR2 YSLEER. CDR3 length equals 15 residues. The CDR3 nucleotides are TGCGCCAGCAGCCAAGGTCGAGGGGAGTCCGGGGAGCTGTTTTTT. Its translation is CASSQGRGESGELFF.

As for this clone: Relative to the germline gene, one junction end is altered; a read error may explain this. The chain combines TRBV13 with TRBJ2-2; no clear D gene. Germline CDR1 is PRHDT and CDR2 is FYEKMQ (reference sequence). This CDR3 is built from 14 residues. CDR3 DNA sequence: TGTGCCAGCAGCCTGTCTTGGAACGCCGGGGAGCTGTTTTTT. Encoded protein: CASSLSWNAGELFF.

The rearrangement links TRBV11-3 to TRBJ2-3, with D maybe TRBD1 (6 bases). The germline V gene encodes CDR1 SGHNT and CDR2 YENEEA. There are 14 residues in the CDR3. Trimming shortened V by 3 bases and J by 3 bases, and 10 bases separated the two germline ends. The DNA for the CDR3 is TGTGCCAGCAGCTTGAACAGGGCGACAGATACGCAGTATTTT. Translated, it gives CASSLNRATDTQYF. Supplemented by reference TRBV11-3 and TRBJ2-3, the full variable domain reads EAGVVQSPRYKIIEKKQPVAFWCNPISGHNTLYWYLQNLGQGPELLIRYENEEAVDDSQLPKDRFSAERLKGVDSTLKIQPAELGDSAVYLCASSLNRATDTQYFGPGTRLTVL.

The chain is built from TRBV21-1 and TRBJ2-3; the table's D call TRBD2 went unverified against the DNA. TRBV21-1 is recorded as a pseudogene. The CDR3 is 15 residues long. CDR3 protein: CASSKAGVYTDTQYF. The DNA for the CDR3 is TGTGCCAGCAGCAAAGCGGGAGTGTACACAGATACGCAGTATTTT.

This chain uses TRBV7-8 with TRBJ2-5; D is ambiguous. Trimming stripped 5 bases from V and 5 bases from J, with 12 bases between. Germline V gene sequence: CDR1 SGHVS, CDR2 FQNEAQ. CDR3 size: 13 residues. This CDR3 reads CASSLPIVETQYF. CDR3 bases: TGTGCCAGCAGCCTCCCGATCGTTGAGACCCAGTACTTC.

This clone is a singleton in its sample. V is TRBV5-8 and J is TRBJ2-1; 7 bases match TRBD2. The trim removed 0 bases at V and 4 bases at J, leaving 4 bases unmatched. CDR1 and CDR2 (germline): SGHTS, YDEGEE. CDR3 size: 15 residues. CDR3 nucleotides: TGTGCCAGCAGCTTGGGGCTAGCGGATTACAATGAGCAGTTCTTC. Amino acid sequence: CASSLGLADYNEQFF.

V gene TRBV27 combines with J gene TRBJ2-7; 7 bases agree with TRBD1. Germline CDR1 MNHEY, CDR2 SMNVEV (reference sequence). The CDR3 extends over 13 amino acids. Losses at the gene ends were 2 bases for V and 2 bases for J; bases not matched to a gene: 0. The CDR3 region is CASSLTGAYEQYF. The CDR3, as DNA: TGTGCCAGCAGTTTAACAGGGGCCTACGAGCAGTACTTC.

This chain links TRBV11-1 with TRBJ1-1; D may be TRBD1 (5 bases). The germline V gene encodes CDR1 SGHAT and CDR2 FQDESV (reference sequence). V was pared by 8 bases and J by 5 bases, with 24 bases between. This CDR3 is built from 16 residues. The CDR3: CASRDGRLGKVTEAFF. The CDR3 nucleotides read TGTGCCAGCCGGGACGGGCGCCTTGGAAAGGTTACTGAAGCTTTCTTT.

In DNA form, the CDR3 reads TGTGCCAGCAGCTTACTTGACGGGGGACAAGAGACCCAGTACTTC. It translates to CASSLLDGGQETQYF. This chain connects TRBV7-6 to TRBJ2-5, with D possibly TRBD2 on 6 matching bases. The CDR3 sequence is 15 residues long. With 2 bases removed from V and 2 bases from J, the gap between germline ends came to 12 bases. Germline CDR1 reads SGHVS; CDR2 reads FNYEAQ.

This chain connects TRBV28 to TRBJ1-1, with a tentative D call TRBD1 (5 bases). This CDR3 contains 14 residues. Germline loops: CDR1 MDHEN, CDR2 SYDVKM. V was trimmed by 7 bases and J by 8 bases, leaving 20 bases between them. The DNA of the CDR3 is TGTGCCAGCACCTTTACAGGAGGGCTACGGGAAGCTTTCTTT. Translating gives CASTFTGGLREAFF.

The chain combines TRBV4-1 with TRBJ2-7; 8 nucleotides line up with TRBD2. CDR1 MGHRA and CDR2 YSYEKL come from the germline V gene. Losses at the gene ends were 5 bases for V and 3 bases for J; bases not matched to a gene: 9. The CDR3 runs 15 residues. CDR3 region: CASSEGVSGNYEQYF. CDR3 sequence (DNA): TGCGCCAGCAGCGAAGGAGTTAGCGGGAACTACGAGCAGTACTTC.

This clone was picked up a small number of times. This chain links TRBV18 with TRBJ1-1; no clear D gene. V was cut by 2 bases and J by 2 bases, with 12 bases left in between. This CDR3 is built from 15 residues. The germline gives CDR1 KGHSH, CDR2 LQKENI. The CDR3 protein is CASSPNSWGNTEAFF. The CDR3 DNA sequence: TGTGCCAGCTCACCAAACAGCTGGGGAAACACTGAAGCTTTCTTT.

The rearrangement uses TRBV2 and TRBJ2-3; 16 bases are a match to TRBD2. V trimming: 6 bases; J trimming: 4 bases; junction bases outside the gene matches: 1. The CDR3 is made up of 15 amino acids. Germline assignment: CDR1 SNHLY and CDR2 FYNNEI. DNA of the CDR3: TGTGCCAGCAGGGGGACTAGCGGGAGGGCAGATACGCAGTATTTT. Encoded protein: CASRGTSGRADTQYF.

This clone was observed a handful of times. The gene calls are TRBV4-3 and TRBJ2-5; D not certain. The germline V gene has CDR1 LGHNA and CDR2 YSLEER. CDR3 length: 18 amino acids. V was shortened by 0 bases and J by 4 bases, with 21 bases between the two germline ends. CDR3 residues: CASSQEWVRLRYGETQYF. Written as DNA, the CDR3 is TGCGCCAGCAGCCAAGAATGGGTGCGGCTTAGGTACGGAGAGACCCAGTACTTC.

This chain connects TRBV9 to TRBJ2-7, with 9 bases fitting TRBD1. This CDR3 has 14 residues. The V gene's germline CDR1 is SGDLS and CDR2 YYNGEE. Unmatched junction bases numbered 3, after V lost 0 bases and J lost 5 bases. CDR3 amino acids: CASSVGTGADEQYF. The CDR3 DNA reads TGTGCCAGCAGCGTAGGGACAGGGGCGGACGAGCAGTACTTC.

This chain links TRBV28 with TRBJ1-1; D possibly corresponds to TRBD1 (5 bases). Deletions cut 3 bases from V and 1 base from J, with 12 bases between. Germline V CDR1 and CDR2: MDHEN, SYDVKM. CDR3 length equals 15 residues. CDR3 loop: CASSFSGGPNTEAFF. DNA of the CDR3: TGTGCCAGCAGTTTCAGTGGGGGACCGAACACTGAAGCTTTCTTT.

The chain employs TRBV6-5 and TRBJ2-5, with TRBD2 matching 7 bases. Near its end, the DNA agrees better with TRBJ2-7, so the J call may be wrong. CDR1 and CDR2 (germline): MNHEY, SVGAGI. The CDR3 consists of 16 residues. CDR3 region: CASSYSLFGRIHEQYF. The CDR3 region has the DNA TGTGCCAGCAGTTACTCCCTTTTCGGGAGGATTCACGAGCAGTACTTC.

The gene calls are TRBV4-2 and TRBJ2-2; weak D call: TRBD2 (6 bases). The ends were cut back, 0 bases at V and 8 bases at J, with 19 bases in the middle. CDR1 and CDR2 from the germline V gene are LGHNA and YNFKEQ. The CDR3 totals 17 residues. The CDR3 sequence: CASSQDGSTRGLGELFF. The CDR3, as DNA: TGTGCCAGCAGCCAAGATGGCAGTACCCGGGGGTTGGGGGAGCTGTTTTTT.

The V call is TRBV7-2, the J call TRBJ2-7, with D possibly TRBD1 on 6 matching bases. CDR1 is SGHTA, CDR2 FQGNSA, per germline. The CDR3 sequence is 11 residues long. Trimming removed 5 bases at V and 9 bases at J, with 11 bases between. Here the CDR3 DNA reads TGTGCCAGCAGCCTGCAGGGGCGGCAGTACTTC. It translates to CASSLQGRQYF. Full variable domain (rest looked up from reference TRBV7-2 and TRBJ2-7): GAGVSQSPSNKVTEKGKDVELRCDPISGHTALYWYRQSLGQGLEFLIYFQGNSAPDKSGLPSDRFSAERTGGSVSTLTIQRTQQEDSAVYLCASSLQGRQYFGPGTRLTVT.

As to this clone: One end of the junction does not line up with germline, which may come from a read error. The chain combines TRBV19 with TRBJ2-2; D is perhaps TRBD2 (5 bases). The CDR3 is made up of 17 amino acids. Germline values: CDR1 LNHDA, CDR2 SQIVND (reference sequence). CDR3 in amino acids: CASSIDWRGVEHRGAVF. The CDR3, as DNA: TGTGCCAGTAGTATAGATTGGAGAGGAGTCGAACACCGGGGAGCTGTTTTT. Together with reference TRBV19 and TRBJ2-2, the CDR3 gives the full variable domain: DGGITQSPKYLFRKEGQNVTLSCEQNLNHDAMYWYRQDPGQGLRLIYYSQIVNDFQKGDIAEGYSVSREKKESFPLTVTSAQKNPTAFYLCASSIDWRGVEHRGAVFGEGSRLTVL.

The chain is built from TRBV29-1 and TRBJ2-7; possible D gene TRBD2, 6 bases. Per germline, CDR1 SQVTM and CDR2 ANQGSEA. Between the trimmed V and J ends, which lost 5 bases and 2 bases, there was a span of 19 bases. The CDR3 covers 15 residues. The CDR3 loop is CSVLFAGPGAYEQYF. The CDR3 DNA sequence: TGCAGCGTTCTCTTCGCGGGGCCGGGTGCCTACGAGCAGTACTTC.

The V call is TRBV6-1, the J call TRBJ2-1, with D unclear. The CDR3 covers 14 residues. Germline lookup yields CDR1 MNHNS and CDR2 SASEGT. Between the trimmed V and J ends, which lost 8 bases and 6 bases, there was a span of 17 bases. The CDR3 spells CASVDGRRGNEQFF. The CDR3 DNA reads as TGTGCCAGCGTCGACGGTCGAAGAGGCAATGAGCAGTTCTTC.

The rearrangement uses TRBV7-2 and TRBJ2-1, with D tentatively TRBD2 (6 bases). Between the trimmed V and J ends, which lost 6 bases and 1 base, there was a span of 13 bases. Germline V gene data show CDR1 as SGHTA and CDR2 as FQGNSA. The CDR3 loop spans 15 amino acids. CDR3 sequence: CASSRRLVSYNEQFF. In nucleotides, the CDR3 is TGTGCCAGCAGTAGACGACTAGTATCCTACAATGAGCAGTTCTTC.

The rearrangement uses TRBV28 and TRBJ2-7; D perhaps matches TRBD2 (6 bases). Germline V CDR1 and CDR2: MDHEN, SYDVKM. Trimming took 4 bases from V and 5 from J, leaving 18 bases between them. This CDR3 has 15 amino acids. CDR3 nucleotides: TGTGCCAGCAGTTCACCGGGACTCCGACCCAACGAGCAGTACTTC. It specifies CASSSPGLRPNEQYF.

The V call is TRBV9, the J call TRBJ1-5; D perhaps matches TRBD1 (5 bases). The CDR3 loop spans 16 amino acids. V gave up 2 bases and J gave up 2 bases, with 14 bases separating them. Looked up from germline, CDR1 is SGDLS and CDR2 is YYNGEE. CDR3 DNA: TGTGCCAGCAGCGTTCGGGGGAATGGAGGCAATCAGCCCCAGCATTTT. Residues: CASSVRGNGGNQPQHF.